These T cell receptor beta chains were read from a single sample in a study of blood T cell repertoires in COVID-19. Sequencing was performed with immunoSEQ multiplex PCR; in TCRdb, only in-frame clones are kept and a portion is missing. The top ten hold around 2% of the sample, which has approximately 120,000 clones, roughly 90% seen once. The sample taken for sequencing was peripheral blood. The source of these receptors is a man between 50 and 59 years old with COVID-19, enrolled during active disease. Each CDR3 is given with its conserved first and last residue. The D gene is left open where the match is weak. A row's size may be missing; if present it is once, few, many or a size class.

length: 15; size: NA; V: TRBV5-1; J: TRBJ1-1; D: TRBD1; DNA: TGCGCCAGCAGCCCGGGACAGACCGAGAACACTGAAGCTTTCTTT; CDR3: CASSPGQTENTEAFF
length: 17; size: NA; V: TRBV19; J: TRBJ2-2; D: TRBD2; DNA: TGTGCCAGTAGTATAGATCTGCAGGGAGGGAGAACCGGGGAGCTGTTTTTT; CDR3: CASSIDLQGGRTGELFF
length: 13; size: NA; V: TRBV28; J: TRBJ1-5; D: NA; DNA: TGTGCCAGCAGGGCGGGCGGCAATCAGCCCCAGCATTTT; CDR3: CASRAGGNQPQHF
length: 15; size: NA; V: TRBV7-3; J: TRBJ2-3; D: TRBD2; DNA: TGTGCCAGCAGCCCCTCAGCGGGGTCCACAGATACGCAGTATTTT; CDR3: CASSPSAGSTDTQYF
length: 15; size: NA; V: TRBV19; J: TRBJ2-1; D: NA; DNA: TGTGCCAGTAGTATCGGGACAACTACCTACAATGAGCAGTTCTTC; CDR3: CASSIGTTTYNEQFF
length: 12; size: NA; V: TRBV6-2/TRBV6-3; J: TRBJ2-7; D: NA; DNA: TGTGCCAGCAGTTTTTACCAGTACGAGCAGTACTTC; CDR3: CASSFYQYEQYF
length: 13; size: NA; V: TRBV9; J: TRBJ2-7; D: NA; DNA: TGTGCCAGCAACAGGGACGGTGGCTACGAGCAGTACTTC; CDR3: CASNRDGGYEQYF
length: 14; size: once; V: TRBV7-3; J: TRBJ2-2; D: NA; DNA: TGTGCCAGCAGCCCGTCGTGGAACACCGGGGAGCTGTTTTTT; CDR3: CASSPSWNTGELFF
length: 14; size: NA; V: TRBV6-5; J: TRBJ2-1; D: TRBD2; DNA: TGTGCCAGCAGAATAGCGGGAGCCTACAATGAGCAGTTCTTC; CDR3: CASRIAGAYNEQFF
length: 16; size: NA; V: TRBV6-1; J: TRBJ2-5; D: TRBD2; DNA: TGTGCCAGCAGTGAAGCCCTAGCGGGCGTCCAAGAGACCCAGTACTTC; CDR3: CASSEALAGVQETQYF
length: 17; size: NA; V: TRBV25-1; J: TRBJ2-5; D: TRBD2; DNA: TGTGCCAGCAGTGAGCTTGGGACTAGCGATTCCCAAGAGACCCAGTACTTC; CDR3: CASSELGTSDSQETQYF
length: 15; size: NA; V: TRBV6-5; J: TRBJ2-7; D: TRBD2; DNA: TGTGCCAGCAGGACTAGCGGGAGTTCCACCTACGAGCAGTACTTC; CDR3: CASRTSGSSTYEQYF
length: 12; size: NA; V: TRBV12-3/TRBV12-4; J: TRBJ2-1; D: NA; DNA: TGTGCCAGCAGTTTTGGGAGCAATGAGCAGTTCTTC; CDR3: CASSFGSNEQFF
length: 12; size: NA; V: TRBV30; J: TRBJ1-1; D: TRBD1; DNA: TGTGCCTGGAGACAGGGGAGGACTGAAGCTTTCTTT; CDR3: CAWRQGRTEAFF
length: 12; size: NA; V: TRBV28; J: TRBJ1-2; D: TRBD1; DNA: TGTGCCAGCAGTCGAAACAGGGGGGGCTACACCTTC; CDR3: CASSRNRGGYTF
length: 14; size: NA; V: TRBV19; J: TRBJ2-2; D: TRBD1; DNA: TGTGCCAGTAAGGACAGGGTCAACACCGGGGAGCTGTTTTTT; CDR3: CASKDRVNTGELFF
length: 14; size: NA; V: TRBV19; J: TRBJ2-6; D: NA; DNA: TGTGCCAGTAGCCAGGGCTCTGGGGCCAACGTCCTGACTTTC; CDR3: CASSQGSGANVLTF
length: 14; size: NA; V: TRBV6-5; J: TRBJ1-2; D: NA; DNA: TGTGCCAGCAGTTACTCAGGGGAGGTTAGAGGCTACACCTTC; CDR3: CASSYSGEVRGYTF
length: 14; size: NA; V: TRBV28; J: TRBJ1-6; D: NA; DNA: TGTGCCAGCATCCAAGGAGGTGTTTGGTCACCCCTCCACTTT; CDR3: CASIQGGVWSPLHF
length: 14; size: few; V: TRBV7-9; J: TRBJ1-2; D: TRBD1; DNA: TGTGCCAGCAGCTCCGGACAGGGGGTTATTGGCTACACCTTC; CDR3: CASSSGQGVIGYTF
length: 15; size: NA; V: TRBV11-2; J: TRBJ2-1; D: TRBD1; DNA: TGTGCCAGCAGCCGCCGACAGGGGGGAGGCAATGAGCAGTTCTTC; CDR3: CASSRRQGGGNEQFF
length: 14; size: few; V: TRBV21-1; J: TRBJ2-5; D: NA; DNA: TGTGCCAGCAGCATGGAGGGAGGGCCAGAGACCCAGTACTTC; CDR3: CASSMEGGPETQYF
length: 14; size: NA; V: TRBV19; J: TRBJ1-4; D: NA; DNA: TGTGCCAGTAGTATAGGGGCCGGGAACGAAAAACTGTTTTTT; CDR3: CASSIGAGNEKLFF
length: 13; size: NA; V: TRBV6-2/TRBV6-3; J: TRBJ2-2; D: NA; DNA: TGTGCCAGCACCCCGACGAGGTCCGGGGAGCTGTTTTTT; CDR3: CASTPTRSGELFF
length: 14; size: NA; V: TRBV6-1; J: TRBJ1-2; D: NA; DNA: TGTGCCAGCAGTGAACCCAGGGGCCCCTCGGGCTACACCTTC; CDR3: CASSEPRGPSGYTF
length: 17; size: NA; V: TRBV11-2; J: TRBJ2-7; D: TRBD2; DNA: TGTGCCAGCAGCTTAGAACTAGCGGGAGGGAATACGGGGGAGCAGTACTTC; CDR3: CASSLELAGGNTGEQYF
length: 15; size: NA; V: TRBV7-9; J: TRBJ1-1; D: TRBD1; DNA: TGTGCCAGCAGCTTAGGGGGACAGGGTGGGACTGAAGCTTTCTTT; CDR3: CASSLGGQGGTEAFF
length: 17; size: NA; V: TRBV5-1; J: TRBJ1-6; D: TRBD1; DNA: TGCGCCAGCAGCCGACAGGGGCCTAGCTCCTATAATTCACCCCTCCACTTT; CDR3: CASSRQGPSSYNSPLHF